A single sample is the source of the 2 T cell receptor beta chains below, sequenced in a study of blood T cell repertoires in COVID-19. Repertoires were generated with immunoSEQ multiplex PCR, while TCRdb's copy carries only in-frame clones and drops some. The sample lists about 260,000 clones, around 80% occurring once. Sequences were obtained from peripheral blood. These receptors were collected from a man in his sixties with acute or convalescent COVID-19.

The chain links TRBV27 to TRBJ1-1, with D perhaps TRBD1 (5 bases). CDR1 MNHEY and CDR2 SMNVEV come from the germline V gene (reference sequence). The CDR3 is 15 amino acids. V was pared by 6 bases and J by 4 bases, with 18 bases between. The CDR3 nucleotides are TGTGCCAGCAGGTTAAGGGGTACGGCGGCCACTGAAGCTTTCTTT. This gives the protein CASRLRGTAATEAFF.

The chain joins TRBV18 to TRBJ2-1; 10 bases are shared with TRBD2. CDR1 and CDR2 (germline): KGHSH, LQKENI. J gave up 3 bases and V 6 bases, and 14 bases lay outside the gene matches. The CDR3 covers 18 residues. The CDR3 sequence: CASSNRASGGVIYNEQFF. The CDR3 DNA follows: TGTGCCAGCTCGAACAGGGCTAGCGGGGGCGTCATCTACAATGAGCAGTTCTTC.